This T cell receptor beta chain was identified during a study of Graves' ophthalmopathy and Graves' hyperthyroidism. Study information: The blood sample was drawn at first diagnosis and before any treatment.

This clonotype was seen ten or more times. Its antigen remains unknown. Findings and caveats of the study: Blood also held most thyroid clonotypes expanded above 0.001 frequency. The model achieved 55% to 71% sensitivity and 72% to 75% specificity for ophthalmopathy progression.

Someone took the PBMCs out of around 10 ml of fresh peripheral blood. RNA transcripts were the source from which TCR beta CDR3 regions were amplified. HTBI primers were employed in first-round RT-PCR, then a second-round multiplex PCR followed. TCRdb analysed the multiplex PCR reads with MiXCR anew, one entry per CDR3 protein. This sample carries approximately 330,000 distinct CDR3 sequences, around a sixth of them seen once, and the ten largest clones take around an eighth. Per the germline V gene, CDR1 is MNHNS and CDR2 is SASEGT. The junction had 9 bases not matched to a gene; V was cut back by 5 bases and J by 12 bases. CDR3 size: 12 residues.

The chain uses TRBV6-1 and TRBJ1-2, with TRBD1 matching over 7 bases. This clonotype originated in an adult man with Graves' ophthalmopathy. The material sequenced was peripheral blood. This chain's CDR3 is CASSLPTGDHTF. CDR3 DNA sequence: TGTGCCAGCAGTCTTCCCACAGGGGATCACACCTTC.